These 17 T cell receptor beta chains originate from one sample sequenced in a study of OX40 agonist ivuxolimab in advanced cancers. Some clones are missing from TCRdb's copy, which holds only in-frame ones; the method was immunoSEQ multiplex PCR. Among about 60,000 clones listed, around 90% were seen once. The sample was CD4+ or CD8+ T cells sorted from blood, taken in a trial of the OX40 agonist ivuxolimab. These receptors were obtained from an adult with an advanced solid tumor such as melanoma, head and neck, liver or kidney cancer.

The chain joins TRBV28 to TRBJ2-7; TRBD2 aligns across 9 bases. With 1 base clipped from V and 5 bases from J, the junction kept 9 bases outside the gene matches. Germline loops: CDR1 MDHEN, CDR2 SYDVKM. This CDR3 contains 16 residues. As DNA, the CDR3 is TGTGCCAGCAGTTTATCCGGACGGCGGGAGGGTAACGAGCAGTACTTC. It translates to CASSLSGRREGNEQYF. Based on the CDR3 plus reference TRBV28 and TRBJ2-7, the full variable domain is DVKVTQSSRYLVKRTGEKVFLECVQDMDHENMFWYRQDPGLGLRLIYFSYDVKMKEKGDIPEGYSVSREKKERFSLILESASTNQTSMYLCASSLSGRREGNEQYFGPGTRLTVT.

This sequence joins TRBV6-5 and TRBJ1-4; D perhaps matches TRBD1 (6 bases). The CDR3 sequence is 15 residues long. Trimming removed 5 bases from V and 3 bases from J, with 13 bases in between. CDR1 is MNHEY and CDR2 is SVGAGI in the germline V gene. The CDR3 here is CASSLDRKANEKLFF. Here the CDR3 DNA reads TGTGCCAGCAGTCTCGACAGGAAGGCTAATGAAAAACTGTTTTTT.

J is TRBJ2-7 and V is TRBV11-3; no reliable D call. This CDR3 has 14 amino acids. The V and J ends lost 4 bases and 1 base respectively, with 11 bases between them. In germline, CDR1 is SGHNT, CDR2 YENEEA. The CDR3 sequence: CASSSQRHSYEQYF. In DNA, the CDR3 is TGTGCCAGCAGCTCCCAGAGACATTCCTACGAGCAGTACTTC.

The V call is TRBV6-6, the J call TRBJ2-1; no firm D call. V was trimmed by 0 bases and J by 3 bases, leaving 6 bases between them. Germline CDR1 and CDR2: MNHNY and SVGAGI (reference sequence). The length of the CDR3 is 14 residues. The CDR3 DNA reads TGTGCCAGCAGTTACTCGGGCTTCTACAATGAGCAGTTCTTC. It specifies CASSYSGFYNEQFF.

The V call is TRBV6-5, the J call TRBJ1-2; the match to TRBD1 covers 10 bases. Germline CDR1 and CDR2: MNHEY and SVGAGI. Germline trimming cut 3 bases from V and 2 bases from J; bases unmatched to any gene: 6. The CDR3 has 16 residues. The CDR3 DNA reads TGTGCCAGCAGTTATTCCCAGACAGGGGGCAACTATGGCTACACCTTC. Translation gives CASSYSQTGGNYGYTF.

The chain has TRBV5-1 and TRBJ1-1, with TRBD1 identical over 10 bases. Germline CDR1 reads SGHRS; CDR2 reads YFSETQ. The CDR3 is 15 amino acids. Germline trimming cut 0 bases from V and 7 bases from J; bases unmatched to any gene: 6. The CDR3 DNA sequence: TGCGCCAGCAGCTTGGCCTTCGGGACAGGGGTTGAAGCTTTCTTT. Translated: CASSLAFGTGVEAFF.

The V call is TRBV21-1, the J call TRBJ1-1. TRBV21-1 corresponds to a pseudogene. This CDR3 spans 15 amino acids. This chain's CDR3 is CASSKGKPPGTEAFF. DNA of the CDR3: TGTGCCAGCAGCAAAGGGAAACCCCCGGGGACTGAAGCTTTCTTT.

The V call is TRBV28, the J call TRBJ2-7; D unresolved. The V end lost 5 bases, the J end lost 5 bases, and 7 bases lay between the germline ends. The germline gives CDR1 MDHEN, CDR2 SYDVKM. The CDR3 covers 11 residues. CDR3 residues: CASSILDEQYF. The CDR3, as DNA: TGTGCCAGCAGTATACTCGACGAGCAGTACTTC.

The V and J genes are TRBV7-6 and TRBJ2-1; D ambiguous. The germline CDR1 and CDR2 sequences are SGHVS and FNYEAQ. The V gene lost 2 bases and the J gene lost 1 base, with 9 bases spanning the gap. CDR3 length equals 15 residues. The CDR3 loop is CASSLRLGSYNEQFF. For the CDR3, the DNA is TGTGCCAGCAGCTTACGGTTAGGGTCCTACAATGAGCAGTTCTTC.

This chain links TRBV4-2 with TRBJ2-7, with D uncertain. This CDR3 region has 15 residues. With 1 base removed from V and 4 bases from J, the gap between germline ends came to 14 bases. Germline V CDR1 and CDR2: LGHNA, YNFKEQ. CDR3 region: CASSQGRRLAYEQYF. CDR3 in DNA: TGTGCCAGCAGCCAAGGACGGCGTCTTGCTTACGAGCAGTACTTC.

The chain links TRBV28 to TRBJ2-7; D perhaps matches TRBD2 (5 bases). Germline CDR1 reads MDHEN; CDR2 reads SYDVKM. This CDR3 comprises 16 residues. Trimming cost V 1 base and J 3 bases, with 16 bases left between them. The CDR3 protein is CASSLLTDSAGYEQYF. In nucleotides, the CDR3 is TGTGCCAGCAGTTTATTAACGGACTCCGCGGGCTACGAGCAGTACTTC.

This chain's CDR3 is CASSLVGGGETQYF. The CDR3 coding sequence is TGTGCCAGCAGCTTGGTTGGAGGTGGGGAGACCCAGTACTTC. This rearrangement joins TRBV5-6 to TRBJ2-5; D is perhaps TRBD2 (5 bases). Germline-derived CDR1 and CDR2 are SGHDT and YYEEEE. The ends were cut back, 0 bases at V and 5 bases at J, with 11 bases in the middle. The CDR3 is made up of 14 amino acids.

This chain connects TRBV20-1 to TRBJ1-1; D is ambiguous. V shed 6 bases and J shed 6 bases, with 11 bases lying between them. The CDR3 totals 11 residues. The V gene's germline CDR1 is DFQATT and CDR2 SNEGSKA (reference sequence). The CDR3 DNA reads TGCAGTGCCCAGGAATACCCTGAAGCTTTCTTT. The encoded protein is CSAQEYPEAFF.

The rearrangement links TRBV19 to TRBJ2-3; TRBD1 matches at 9 bases. V trimming: 5 bases; J trimming: 1 base; junction bases outside the gene matches: 4. CDR1 LNHDA and CDR2 SQIVND come from the germline V gene (reference sequence). The CDR3 runs to 15 residues. The CDR3 DNA sequence: TGTGCCAGTAGTCCCTGGACAGGGGGCACAGATACGCAGTATTTT. It yields the protein CASSPWTGGTDTQYF.

The chain joins TRBV2 to TRBJ2-5; no definite D call. Trimming stripped 2 bases from V and 2 bases from J, with 12 bases between. Germline values: CDR1 SNHLY, CDR2 FYNNEI. This CDR3 comprises 15 residues. CDR3 sequence: CASSELGAAQETQYF. In nucleotides, the CDR3 is TGTGCCAGCAGTGAACTCGGCGCCGCTCAAGAGACCCAGTACTTC. The variable domain in full, completed from reference TRBV2 and TRBJ2-5, reads EPEVTQTPSHQVTQMGQEVILRCVPISNHLYFYWYRQILGQKVEFLVSFYNNEISEKSEIFDDQFSVERPDGSNFTLKIRSTKLEDSAMYFCASSELGAAQETQYFGPGTRLLVL.

The gene calls are TRBV5-1 and TRBJ2-1; a possible D gene is TRBD1 (6 bases). Germline V gene sequence: CDR1 SGHRS, CDR2 YFSETQ. V lost 0 bases and J lost 9, with 10 bases in between. The CDR3 length is 13 residues. The CDR3: CASSLGTVGEQFF. The CDR3 nucleotides are TGCGCCAGCAGCTTGGGGACAGTAGGTGAGCAGTTCTTC.

The gene calls are TRBV2 and TRBJ2-5, with no clear D. Germline loops: CDR1 SNHLY, CDR2 FYNNEI. V lost 3 bases and J 4 bases, leaving 12 bases between the germline ends. The CDR3 has 14 amino acids. The CDR3 loop reads CASSDVGMGETQYF. The CDR3 DNA sequence: TGTGCCAGCAGTGATGTAGGTATGGGAGAGACCCAGTACTTC.